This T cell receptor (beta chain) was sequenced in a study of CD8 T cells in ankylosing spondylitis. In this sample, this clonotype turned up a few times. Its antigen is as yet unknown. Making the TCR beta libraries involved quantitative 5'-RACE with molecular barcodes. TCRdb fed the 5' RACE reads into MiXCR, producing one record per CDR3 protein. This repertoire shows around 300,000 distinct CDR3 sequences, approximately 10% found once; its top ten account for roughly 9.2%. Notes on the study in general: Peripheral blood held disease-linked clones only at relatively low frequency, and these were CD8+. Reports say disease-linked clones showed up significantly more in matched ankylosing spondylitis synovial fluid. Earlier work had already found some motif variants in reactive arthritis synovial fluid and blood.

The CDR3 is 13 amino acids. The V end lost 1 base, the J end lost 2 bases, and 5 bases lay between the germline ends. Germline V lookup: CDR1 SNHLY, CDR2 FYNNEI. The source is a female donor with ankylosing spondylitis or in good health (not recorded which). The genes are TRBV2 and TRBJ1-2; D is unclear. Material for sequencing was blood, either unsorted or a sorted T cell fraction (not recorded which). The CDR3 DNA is TGTGCCAGCAGTGAAGGCGCAAACTATGGCTACACCTTC. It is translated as CASSEGANYGYTF. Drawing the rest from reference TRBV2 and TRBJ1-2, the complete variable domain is EPEVTQTPSHQVTQMGQEVILRCVPISNHLYFYWYRQILGQKVEFLVSFYNNEISEKSEIFDDQFSVERPDGSNFTLKIRSTKLEDSAMYFCASSEGANYGYTFGSGTRLTVV.